Listed below are T cell receptor beta chains from one sample, sequenced in a study of shared clonotypes between healthy human individuals. Using immunoSEQ multiplex PCR, the repertoire was profiled, and TCRdb retains in-frame clones only, with some absent. The table has fewer than 550,000 clones, approximately 79% seen once; the top ten hold around 12%. Sequences were obtained from PBMCs. These receptors originate from a woman aged 40 to 55 in good health. Some clones in this sample may be carry-over from other donors' samples. The CDR3 runs from the conserved cysteine through the conserved F or W. D genes are given only for firm matches. Some rows mark clone size as missing; the rest say once, few, many or name a class of expanded clone.

15 TRBJ2-7 . . TRBV5-5 TGTGCCAGCAGCCAAGGTCAGGACTATTCCTACGAGCAGTACTTC CASSQGQDYSYEQYF
14 TRBJ2-7 . . TRBV7-2 TGTGCCAGCAGCTTAGTACAGGACTCCTACGAGCAGTACTTC CASSLVQDSYEQYF
13 TRBJ2-2 . . TRBV2 TGTGCCAGCAGTTACGGGCTTACCGGGGAGCTGTTTTTT CASSYGLTGELFF
14 TRBJ2-3 TRBD1 once TRBV18 TGTGCCAGCTCAGCATCAGGGGGCTGGGATACGCAGTATTTT CASSASGGWDTQYF
15 TRBJ2-3 . . TRBV7-9 TGTGCCAGCAGCAAAGGGCAGTCTAGCACAGATACGCAGTATTTT CASSKGQSSTDTQYF
14 TRBJ2-7 . . TRBV5-6 TGTGCCAGCAGCCGGTTGGGACATCAACACGAGCAGTACTTC CASSRLGHQHEQYF
19 TRBJ2-1 TRBD2 . TRBV7-2 TGTGCCAGCAGCTTTAGGCCGGGACTAGCGGGAGAGGTGGTCAATGAGCAGTTCTTC CASSFRPGLAGEVVNEQFF
15 TRBJ2-1 TRBD2 . TRBV18 TGTGCCAGCTCACCGAGGACTAGTGGCTACAATGAGCAGTTCTTC CASSPRTSGYNEQFF
18 TRBJ2-7 TRBD2 . TRBV9 TGTGCCAGCAGCGCGGACCTTACTAGCGGGAGTCAAGACTACGAGCAGTACTTC CASSADLTSGSQDYEQYF
15 TRBJ2-7 . few TRBV7-6 TGTGCCAGCAGCTTAGGCGAGGGAGGACCCTACGAGCAGTACTTC CASSLGEGGPYEQYF
16 TRBJ2-1 TRBD2 . TRBV27 TGTGCCAGCAGTAAGATTAGCGGGAGGCCCTACAATGAGCAGTTCTTC CASSKISGRPYNEQFF
14 TRBJ2-7 . . TRBV19 TGTGCCAGTAGTAAGGACGGGTCCTCCTACGAGCAGTACTTC CASSKDGSSYEQYF
13 TRBJ2-7 TRBD2 . TRBV28 TGTGCCAGCATGGGCGGGAGCTTGGGCGAGCAGTACTTC CASMGGSLGEQYF
15 TRBJ2-6 . . TRBV28 TGTGCCAGCGGAACGGGAGCAACTGGGGCCAACGTCCTGACTTTC CASGTGATGANVLTF
16 TRBJ2-1 TRBD2 once TRBV28 TGTGCCAGCAGCGGAATTAGCGGGAGATTATACAATGAGCAGTTCTTC CASSGISGRLYNEQFF
17 TRBJ2-3 TRBD1 . TRBV5-6 TGTGCCAGCAGCTTGGCGTTTTCAGGGGGCAGGACAGATACGCAGTATTTT CASSLAFSGGRTDTQYF
14 TRBJ1-5 TRBD1 once TRBV28 TGTGCCAGCAGTCTCCACAGGGGGGCTCAGCCCCAGCATTTT CASSLHRGAQPQHF
14 TRBJ1-1 . . TRBV6-6 TGTGCCACAGGGTCCCAAGGGGGTAGAACTGAAGCTTTCTTT CATGSQGGRTEAFF